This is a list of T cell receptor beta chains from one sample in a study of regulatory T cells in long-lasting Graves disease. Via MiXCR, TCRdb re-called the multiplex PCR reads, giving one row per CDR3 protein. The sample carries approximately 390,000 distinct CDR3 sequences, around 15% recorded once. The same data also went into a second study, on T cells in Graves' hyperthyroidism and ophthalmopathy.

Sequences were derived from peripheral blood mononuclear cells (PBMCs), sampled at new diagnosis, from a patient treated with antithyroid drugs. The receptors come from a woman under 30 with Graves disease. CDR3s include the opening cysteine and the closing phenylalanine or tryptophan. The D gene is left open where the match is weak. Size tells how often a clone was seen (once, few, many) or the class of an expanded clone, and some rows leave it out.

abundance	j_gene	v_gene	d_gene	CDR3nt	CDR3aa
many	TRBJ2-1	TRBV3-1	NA	TGTGCCAGCAGCTTCGGACAGATTAACAATGAGCAGTTCTTC	CASSFGQINNEQFF
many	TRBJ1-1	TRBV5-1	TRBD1	TGTGCCAGCAGCACCCGGGGCCAGGGGGGCCTAGCCACTGAAGCTTTCTTT	CASSTRGQGGLATEAFF
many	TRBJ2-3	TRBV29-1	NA	TGCAGCGTCCGGAGGGCCCTAGATACGCAGTATTTT	CSVRRALDTQYF
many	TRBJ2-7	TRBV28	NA	TGTGCCAGCAGTTTAGGGGTCGGGGGCCCCACAGGAGGCGAGCAGTACTTC	CASSLGVGGPTGGEQYF
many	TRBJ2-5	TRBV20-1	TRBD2	TGCAGTGTTCCGACTAGCGGGGGCTTCGGAGAGACCCAGTACTTC	CSVPTSGGFGETQYF
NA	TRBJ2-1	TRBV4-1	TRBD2	TGCGCCAGCAGCCAGGGCCCTTTACTAGCGGGAGTAACAAGTGAGCAGTTCTTC	CASSQGPLLAGVTSEQFF
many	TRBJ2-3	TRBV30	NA	TGTGCCTGGAGTGCGGGCGGAGGAGGCACAGATACGCAGTATTTT	CAWSAGGGGTDTQYF
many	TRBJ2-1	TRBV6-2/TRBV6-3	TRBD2	TGTGCCAGCAGCTCTACCAAAGGACTAGCTGATTTCTACAATGAGCAGTTCTTC	CASSSTKGLADFYNEQFF
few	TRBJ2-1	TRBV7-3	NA	TGTGCCAGCAGCTTAATCCAAAACAATGAGCAGTTCTTC	CASSLIQNNEQFF
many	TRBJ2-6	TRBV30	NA	TGTGCCTGGGGGTCCTCTGGGGCCAACGTCCTGACTTTC	CAWGSSGANVLTF
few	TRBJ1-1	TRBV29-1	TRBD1	TGCAGCGCCGGGACAGGGGGCGCGCACACTAAAGCTTTCTTT	CSAGTGGAHTKAFF
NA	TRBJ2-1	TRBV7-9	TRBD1	TGTGCCAGCAGCTCAATGGGACAGGGTTACAATGAGCAGTTCTTC	CASSSMGQGYNEQFF
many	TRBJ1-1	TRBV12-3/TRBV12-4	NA	TGTGCCAGCAGTTTTAGAGGGGCCTCTGAAGCTTTCTTT	CASSFRGASEAFF